This record looks at one TCR beta chain sequence and its context. The antigen is unknown. V dropped 4 bases and J dropped 5; count of bases not matched to a gene: 5. CDR3 length: 13 amino acids. Per the germline V gene, CDR1 is SGHNT and CDR2 is YYREEE (reference sequence). Measured with immunoSEQ multiplex PCR; TCRdb has only the in-frame clones, and not every one. The data contain about 7,300 clones, about 92% of them singletons. The data are from a study of lymphopenia after photon versus proton radiotherapy. Whole-study findings and limits: Photon-treated patients lost naive T cells and TCR diversity; proton-treated stayed stable. Only patients who died were analyzed for survival; proton advantage is unproven.

The chain carries TRBV5-4 and TRBJ1-1; 7 nucleotides line up with TRBD1. The TCR originated in a woman aged 50 to 60 with cholangiocarcinoma. The sequencing used peripheral blood, collected from a patient treated with photon-based radiotherapy. The CDR3 coding sequence is TGTGCCAGCAGCCAGACAGGGTGGACTGAAGCTTTCTTT. Translated: CASSQTGWTEAFF.